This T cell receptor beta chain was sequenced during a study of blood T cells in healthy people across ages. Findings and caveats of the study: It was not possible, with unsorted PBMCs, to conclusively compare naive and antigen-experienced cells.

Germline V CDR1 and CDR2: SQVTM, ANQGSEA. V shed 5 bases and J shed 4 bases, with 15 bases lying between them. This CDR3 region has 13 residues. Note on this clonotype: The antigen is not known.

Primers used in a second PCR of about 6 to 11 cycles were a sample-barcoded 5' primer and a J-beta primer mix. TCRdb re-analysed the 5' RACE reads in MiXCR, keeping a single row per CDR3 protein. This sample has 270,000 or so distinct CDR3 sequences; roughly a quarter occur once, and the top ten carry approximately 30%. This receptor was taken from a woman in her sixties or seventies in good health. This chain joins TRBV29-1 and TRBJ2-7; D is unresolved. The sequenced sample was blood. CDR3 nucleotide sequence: TGCAGCGTTCTAAAAGGATCTAGATACGAGCAGTACTTC. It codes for CSVLKGSRYEQYF.